This T cell receptor (beta chain) is from a study of cytomegalovirus exposure and HLA in healthy donors. Turning to the study itself: There were 85 million or so unique TCRs (from HLA-typed donors) in an early data release. Study outcomes and limitations: Available immune exposure information covered CMV serostatus only. Several of the most significant clusters appeared, in a later analysis, to be linked to common viral pathogens.

This CDR3 has 14 residues. Unmatched junction bases numbered 7, after V lost 1 base and J lost 7 bases. Per germline, CDR1 SGHTA and CDR2 FQGNSA. Concerning this clone itself: Its specificity is not known.

The PCR was carried out with 60 Vbeta primers and 13 Jbeta primers. Generated by immunoSEQ multiplex PCR, the TCRdb table keeps only in-frame clones and is missing some. Seen here are around 110,000 clones, less than 80% observed once, and the top ten hold roughly 10%. The clonotype comes from a woman in her thirties or forties in good health and CMV-seropositive. What was sequenced was PBMCs. V is TRBV7-2 and J is TRBJ2-7, with 7 bases aligning to TRBD2. CDR3: CASSLGAGAGEQYF. CDR3 coding DNA: TGTGCCAGCAGCTTAGGGGCGGGAGCGGGAGAGCAGTACTTC.